Presented here are 10 T cell receptor beta chains from one specimen sequenced in a study of OX40 agonist ivuxolimab in advanced cancers. This table comes from immunoSEQ multiplex PCR, and its TCRdb copy is limited to in-frame clones, with some not included. Found here are tens of thousands of clones, 83% of them singletons; the top ten hold roughly 3.4%. The material was CD4+ or CD8+ T cells sorted from blood, obtained in a trial of the OX40 agonist ivuxolimab. These receptors all come from an adult with an advanced solid tumor such as melanoma, head and neck, liver or kidney cancer.

The CDR3, as DNA: TGTGCCTGGAGTGTCGGGACAGGGTTGCACGAGCAGTACTTC. Translated: CAWSVGTGLHEQYF. The rearrangement uses TRBV30 and TRBJ2-7; 9 bases are a match to TRBD1. The CDR3 length is 14 residues. The trim removed 0 bases at V and 5 bases at J, leaving 5 bases unmatched. Per the germline V gene, CDR1 is GTSNPN and CDR2 is SVGIG (reference sequence).

V usage is TRBV4-1 and J usage is TRBJ2-3; D is unresolved. The CDR3 contains 13 residues. The V and J ends lost 4 bases and 3 bases respectively, with 8 bases between them. Germline V lookup: CDR1 MGHRA, CDR2 YSYEKL. CDR3 residues: CASSPMGTDTQYF. CDR3 sequence (DNA): TGCGCCAGCAGCCCCATGGGAACAGATACGCAGTATTTT.

CDR3 loop: CAWSAPSTPRGPSNQPQHF. For the CDR3, the DNA is TGTGCCTGGAGTGCTCCGTCTACCCCACGGGGCCCAAGCAATCAGCCCCAGCATTTT. This sequence joins TRBV30 and TRBJ1-5, with D perhaps TRBD1 (5 bases). Germline V gene sequence: CDR1 GTSNPN, CDR2 SVGIG (reference sequence). V was clipped by 1 base and J by 1 base, with 23 bases between them. The CDR3 covers 19 residues.

The J gene is TRBJ2-1, the V gene TRBV12-5; D is undetermined. Trimming left V 6 bases short and J 3 bases short, with 15 bases between. Germline assignment: CDR1 LGHNT and CDR2 FRNRAP. The CDR3 runs 15 residues. CDR3 region: CASGVRSGGYNEQFF. The CDR3 coding sequence is TGTGCTAGTGGGGTCCGGTCCGGTGGCTACAATGAGCAGTTCTTC.

The chain couples TRBV6-1 to TRBJ2-7; D is perhaps TRBD1 (6 bases). Deletions cut 5 bases from V and 3 bases from J, with 8 bases between. The CDR3 is 12 residues long. Germline V gene sequence: CDR1 MNHNS, CDR2 SASEGT. CDR3 loop: CASSRTVYEQYF. In nucleotides, the CDR3 is TGTGCCAGCAGTAGGACAGTCTACGAGCAGTACTTC.

This CDR3 reads CASQLSNQPQHF. The CDR3 bases are TGTGCTTCACAGCTTAGCAATCAGCCCCAGCATTTT. The chain joins TRBV28 to TRBJ1-5; D remains ambiguous. The CDR3 covers 12 residues. CDR1 is MDHEN, CDR2 SYDVKM, per germline.

The J gene is TRBJ1-1, the V gene TRBV2; D is ambiguous. Germline V gene sequence: CDR1 SNHLY, CDR2 FYNNEI. The CDR3 totals 11 residues. V shed 4 bases and J shed 7 bases, with 7 bases lying between them. The CDR3 loop reads CASSGSFEAFF. CDR3 coding DNA: TGTGCCAGCAGTGGGAGTTTTGAAGCTTTCTTT.

The rearrangement uses TRBV11-2 and TRBJ2-7; TRBD1 aligns across 7 bases. CDR3 length equals 11 residues. Looked up from germline, CDR1 is SGHAT and CDR2 is FQNNGV. V shed 6 bases and J 8 bases; nucleotides not matched to a gene: 4. CDR3 DNA: TGTGCCAGCAGTCCAGGGGGTAAGCAGTACTTC. As protein: CASSPGGKQYF.

The chain joins TRBV27 to TRBJ2-5; D is undetermined. Germline-derived CDR1 and CDR2 are MNHEY and SMNVEV (reference sequence). Trimming left V 0 bases short and J 0 bases short, with 5 bases between. The CDR3 is 14 amino acids. CDR3 region: CASSLSPYQETQYF. The CDR3 coding sequence is TGTGCCAGCAGTTTATCGCCGTACCAAGAGACCCAGTACTTC.

The chain combines TRBV7-2 with TRBJ2-3, with unresolved D. The CDR3 extends over 15 amino acids. V lost 4 bases and J 5 bases, leaving 16 bases between the germline ends. Germline values: CDR1 SGHTA, CDR2 FQGNSA. The CDR3 nucleotides read TGTGCCAGCAGCTCCGCTGGGCAAATGGGAGATACGCAGTATTTT. Encoded protein: CASSSAGQMGDTQYF.